The 5 T cell receptor beta chains listed next were all sequenced from one sample in a study of cytomegalovirus exposure and HLA in healthy donors. Sequencing was performed with immunoSEQ multiplex PCR; in TCRdb, only in-frame clones are kept and a portion is missing. The data hold under 200,000 clones, with more than 80% observed a single time. Sequencing was performed on PBMCs. All receptors come from a woman aged 18 to 35 in good health and CMV-seropositive.

The chain joins TRBV6-1 to TRBJ1-1, with TRBD1 identical over 11 bases. This CDR3 is 15 amino acids long. Looked up from germline, CDR1 is MNHNS and CDR2 is SASEGT. J was trimmed by 4 bases and V by 1 base; bases with no gene match: 2. The CDR3 sequence: CASSEEGTGGTEAFF. The CDR3 DNA follows: TGTGCCAGCAGTGAAGAAGGGACAGGGGGCACTGAAGCTTTCTTT.

The chain links TRBV19 to TRBJ1-2; the match to TRBD1 covers 9 bases. V trimming: 3 bases; J trimming: 4 bases; junction bases outside the gene matches: 15. Germline V gives CDR1 LNHDA, CDR2 SQIVND (reference sequence). This CDR3 spans 18 amino acids. CDR3: CASSMTSPGQGIPYGYTF. CDR3 nucleotide sequence: TGTGCCAGTAGTATGACCTCGCCGGGACAGGGAATTCCCTATGGCTACACCTTC.

The genes are TRBV11-2 and TRBJ2-1, with D possibly TRBD2 on 5 matching bases. The CDR3 sequence is 13 residues long. Trimming cost V 4 bases and J 15 bases, with 19 bases left between them. Germline CDR1 and CDR2: SGHAT and FQNNGV. The CDR3 DNA sequence: TGTGCCAGCAGCTCCCTCTCCCGTCGCACTAGGTTCTTC. Its protein is CASSSLSRRTRFF.

The chain has TRBV19 and TRBJ1-1; a possible D gene is TRBD1 (5 bases). With 7 bases removed from V and 11 bases from J, the gap between germline ends came to 17 bases. The germline gives CDR1 LNHDA, CDR2 SQIVND (reference sequence). The CDR3 sequence is 12 residues long. The CDR3 loop reads CASKGVGQGAFF. CDR3 DNA: TGTGCCAGTAAAGGGGTGGGCCAAGGGGCTTTCTTT.

CDR3 protein: CASSLVGQASYEQYF. For the CDR3, the DNA is TGTGCCAGCAGCTTAGTAGGACAGGCCTCCTACGAGCAGTACTTC. The rearrangement joins TRBV13 to TRBJ2-7, with 7 bases matching TRBD1. The CDR3 is made up of 15 amino acids. Per the germline V gene, CDR1 is PRHDT and CDR2 is FYEKMQ (reference sequence). Trimming cost V 1 base and J 0 bases; bases outside gene matches: 3.